These T cell receptor beta chains were read from a single sample in a study of radiotherapy plus CTLA-4 blockade in lung cancer. TCRdb's table, derived via immunoSEQ multiplex PCR, lists solely in-frame clones and lacks some. Of some 70,000 clones detected, less than 80% appear once; the ten largest clones hold 10%. Specimen: peripheral blood, collected from a patient treated with radiotherapy plus ipilimumab. Every receptor here comes from a human donor with non-small cell lung cancer who had a complete response to radiotherapy plus ipilimumab. Both conserved end residues are part of each CDR3. The order of the fields is CDR3 protein, CDR3 DNA, D gene, CDR3 length, J gene, clone size, V gene. The D gene is left open where the match is weak. Size tells how often a clone was seen (once, few, many) or the class of an expanded clone, and some rows leave it out.

CASSGMGQPNSGNTIYF,TGCGCCAGCAGTGGGATGGGTCAGCCAAACTCTGGAAACACCATATATTTT,-,17,TRBJ1-3,-,TRBV10-2
CASSPRGQGTADTQYF,TGTGCCAGCTCACCGAGAGGACAGGGTACCGCAGATACGCAGTATTTT,TRBD1,16,TRBJ2-3,-,TRBV18
CASSFGGNGRYAFF,TGTGCCAGCAGCTTTGGCGGAAACGGGAGATACGCTTTCTTT,-,14,TRBJ1-1,-,TRBV11-2
CASSKGVSRGEFYNEQFF,TGTGCCAGCAGCAAAGGGGTATCTAGGGGTGAATTCTACAATGAGCAGTTCTTC,-,18,TRBJ2-1,-,TRBV21-1
CASSEVVVGFVKQYF,TGTGCCAGCAGTGAAGTGGTAGTGGGGTTCGTGAAACAGTACTTC,-,15,TRBJ2-7,-,TRBV6-1
CASSTGLETQYF,TGTGCCAGCAGTACAGGGCTGGAGACCCAGTACTTC,-,12,TRBJ2-5,few,TRBV6-6
CASGQVSYGYTF,TGTGCCAGCGGGCAAGTCAGCTATGGCTACACCTTC,-,12,TRBJ1-2,-,TRBV11-2
CASRNGDRGLKNTGELFF,TGTGCCAGCAGAAACGGGGACAGGGGGCTTAAAAACACCGGGGAGCTGTTTTTT,TRBD1,18,TRBJ2-2,-,TRBV5-4
CASSLVPRPVLF,TGTGCCAGCAGCTTGGTTCCCCGTCCGGTCCTCTTC,-,12,TRBJ2-1,-,TRBV5-6
CATSPGSGGETQYF,TGTGCCACCTCGCCGGGGAGCGGGGGAGAGACCCAGTACTTC,TRBD2,14,TRBJ2-5,-,TRBV30
CASSPEGLGDTEAFF,TGTGCCAGCAGTCCAGAGGGACTGGGGGACACTGAAGCTTTCTTT,-,15,TRBJ1-1,-,TRBV6-5
CASRLNAFGTGNYGYTF,TGTGCCAGCAGGCTAAATGCCTTCGGGACAGGGAACTATGGCTACACCTTC,TRBD1,17,TRBJ1-2,-,TRBV7-2
CASSRDSTYNEQFF,TGTGCCAGCAGCCGGGACTCTACCTACAATGAGCAGTTCTTC,-,14,TRBJ2-1,-,TRBV2
CASSDSKGLGFDTEAFF,TGCGCCAGCAGTGACTCGAAGGGTTTGGGGTTTGACACTGAAGCTTTCTTT,-,17,TRBJ1-1,-,TRBV10-1
CASSLWGVSPLHF,TGTGCCAGCAGCTTGTGGGGGGTATCACCCCTCCACTTT,-,13,TRBJ1-6,-,TRBV5-6
CASSPADIRNTEAFF,TGTGCCAGCTCACCGGCGGATATTAGGAACACTGAAGCTTTCTTT,-,15,TRBJ1-1,-,TRBV18
CASSESANTEAFF,TGCGCCAGCAGTGAGTCGGCGAACACTGAAGCTTTCTTT,-,13,TRBJ1-1,-,TRBV10-1
CASSEPTGYNQPQHF,TGTGCCAGCAGTGAACCGACAGGGTATAATCAGCCCCAGCATTTT,TRBD1,15,TRBJ1-5,-,TRBV6-1
CASANTEAFF,TGTGCCAGCGCGAACACTGAAGCTTTCTTT,-,10,TRBJ1-1,-,TRBV18
CASSLVGGKAPGNNEQFF,TGTGCCAGCAGCTTAGTAGGAGGCAAGGCCCCCGGAAACAATGAGCAGTTCTTC,-,18,TRBJ2-1,-,TRBV7-9
CASSVGTGDNEQFF,TGTGCCAGCAGCGTAGGGACGGGAGACAATGAGCAGTTCTTC,-,14,TRBJ2-1,-,TRBV9
CASSFGTSWGSNEQFF,TGTGCCAGCAGCTTCGGGACTAGCTGGGGTAGCAATGAGCAGTTCTTC,TRBD2,16,TRBJ2-1,-,TRBV7-9
CASSFLQGHGNQPQHF,TGTGCCAGCAGCTTCCTACAGGGTCATGGCAATCAGCCCCAGCATTTT,-,16,TRBJ1-5,-,TRBV5-8
CASSRDSSGANVLTF,TGTGCCAGCAGCCGGGACAGCTCTGGGGCCAACGTCCTGACTTTC,TRBD1,15,TRBJ2-6,-,TRBV28
CAWSRGGSYNSPLHF,TGTGCCTGGAGTAGGGGAGGTTCCTATAATTCACCCCTCCACTTT,-,15,TRBJ1-6,-,TRBV30
CASIIDETGNQPQHF,TGCGCCAGCATAATCGACGAGACAGGCAATCAGCCCCAGCATTTT,-,15,TRBJ1-5,-,TRBV23-1
CASSSDRGHTQYF,TGTGCCAGCAGCTCCGACAGGGGACATACGCAGTATTTT,TRBD1,13,TRBJ2-3,-,TRBV11-2
CASSFMTGVGDLNTEAFF,TGCGCCAGCAGCTTTATGACAGGGGTGGGGGACTTGAACACTGAAGCTTTCTTT,TRBD1,18,TRBJ1-1,-,TRBV5-1
CASSLVDTRVNEQFF,TGTGCCAGCAGCTTAGTCGACACCAGGGTCAATGAGCAGTTCTTC,-,15,TRBJ2-1,-,TRBV7-9
CATSRAQGARDSPLHF,TGTGCCACCAGCAGAGCCCAGGGGGCGCGGGATTCACCCCTCCACTTT,TRBD1,16,TRBJ1-6,-,TRBV15
CASSSTGGDYGYTF,TGTGCCAGCAGCTCAACAGGGGGCGACTATGGCTACACCTTC,TRBD1,14,TRBJ1-2,-,TRBV7-8
CASSFPTLTGNTIYF,TGTGCCAGCAGTTTCCCGACTTTGACTGGAAACACCATATATTTT,-,15,TRBJ1-3,once,TRBV28
CASSRQGEDYGYTF,TGTGCCAGCAGCCGACAGGGCGAGGACTATGGCTACACCTTC,TRBD1,14,TRBJ1-2,-,TRBV11-3
CASSLGGSSNQPQHF,TGCGCCAGCAGCTTGGGAGGGTCTAGCAATCAGCCCCAGCATTTT,-,15,TRBJ1-5,-,TRBV5-1
CAIRQNINYGYTF,TGTGCCATCCGACAGAACATAAACTATGGCTACACCTTC,-,13,TRBJ1-2,-,TRBV7-9
CASSLASGQVPGTEAFF,TGTGCCAGCAGCTTGGCCTCGGGACAGGTACCGGGCACTGAAGCTTTCTTT,TRBD1,17,TRBJ1-1,-,TRBV5-4
CASSTRDYRYQETQYF,TGTGCCAGCAGCACCCGGGACTACCGTTACCAAGAGACCCAGTACTTC,TRBD2,16,TRBJ2-5,-,TRBV7-8
CASSLSTGWGNQPQHF,TGTGCCAGCAGTTTGTCGACAGGGTGGGGCAATCAGCCCCAGCATTTT,TRBD1,16,TRBJ1-5,-,TRBV28
CASSLSNSGNTIYF,TGTGCCAGCAGTCTCTCTAACTCTGGAAACACCATATATTTT,-,14,TRBJ1-3,few,TRBV14
CASSKGAYGSNQPQHF,TGTGCCAGCAGCAAGGGGGCTTACGGCAGCAATCAGCCCCAGCATTTT,TRBD1,16,TRBJ1-5,-,TRBV7-6
CASSAGWGQGSYGYTF,TGTGCCAGCAGCGCCGGGTGGGGTCAGGGATCCTATGGCTACACCTTC,-,16,TRBJ1-2,-,TRBV27
CASSFEASRRETQYF,TGTGCCAGCAGCTTTGAGGCCTCGAGGAGGGAGACCCAGTACTTC,-,15,TRBJ2-5,-,TRBV7-9
CAWSGGRAGVEGSYNEQFF,TGTGCCTGGAGTGGCGGGCGAGCGGGAGTAGAAGGGTCCTACAATGAGCAGTTCTTC,TRBD2,19,TRBJ2-1,-,TRBV30
CASRGGGGNQPQHF,TGTGCCAGCAGGGGGGGAGGCGGCAATCAGCCCCAGCATTTT,-,14,TRBJ1-5,few,TRBV6-5
CASSQIDRGRYGPFF,TGCGCCAGCAGCCAGATCGACAGGGGGCGTTATGGCCCTTTCTTT,TRBD1,15,TRBJ1-1,-,TRBV4-1
CASSESRAGSETQYF,TGCGCCAGCAGTGAGTCAAGAGCGGGGTCCGAGACCCAGTACTTC,TRBD2,15,TRBJ2-5,-,TRBV10-1
CASSLGGWKNEQFF,TGCGCCAGCAGCTTGGGGGGGTGGAAAAATGAGCAGTTCTTC,-,14,TRBJ2-1,few,TRBV5-1
CASSFRGGPGNEQFF,TGTGCCAGCAGCTTCAGAGGGGGGCCCGGCAATGAGCAGTTCTTC,-,15,TRBJ2-1,-,TRBV11-3
CASSKSSGGTGELFF,TGTGCCAGCAGCAAAAGTTCGGGGGGCACCGGGGAGCTGTTTTTT,TRBD2,15,TRBJ2-2,-,TRBV11-3
CASRMTSGNWEQYF,TGTGCCAGCAGGATGACAAGTGGAAACTGGGAGCAGTACTTC,-,14,TRBJ2-7,-,TRBV27
CSVPGEGANEQYF,TGCAGCGTTCCCGGGGAGGGGGCGAATGAGCAGTACTTC,-,13,TRBJ2-7,-,TRBV29-1
CASSPRRAASTDTQYF,TGTGCCAGCAGCCCCCGTCGGGCTGCTAGCACAGATACGCAGTATTTT,-,16,TRBJ2-3,-,TRBV7-2
CASSLQPGQRGAYNEQFF,TGTGCCAGCAGCTTACAACCGGGACAGAGGGGGGCCTACAATGAGCAGTTCTTC,-,18,TRBJ2-1,-,TRBV11-2
CAWSKQENTEAFF,TGTGCCTGGAGTAAACAGGAAAACACTGAAGCTTTCTTT,-,13,TRBJ1-1,-,TRBV30